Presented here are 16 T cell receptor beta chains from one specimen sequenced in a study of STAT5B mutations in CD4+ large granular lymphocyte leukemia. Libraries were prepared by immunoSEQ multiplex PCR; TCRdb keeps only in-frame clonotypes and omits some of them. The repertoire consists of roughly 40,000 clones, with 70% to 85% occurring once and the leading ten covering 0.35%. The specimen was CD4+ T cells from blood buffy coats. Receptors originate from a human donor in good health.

The CDR3 is CASSPGLYNEQFF. The CDR3 DNA is TGCGCCAGCAGTCCTGGGCTATACAATGAGCAGTTCTTC. The chain links TRBV10-1 to TRBJ2-1; no clear D gene. The CDR3 is 13 residues long. V gave up 5 bases and J gave up 4 bases, with 9 bases separating them. Germline CDR1 is WNHNN and CDR2 is SYGVQD (reference sequence).

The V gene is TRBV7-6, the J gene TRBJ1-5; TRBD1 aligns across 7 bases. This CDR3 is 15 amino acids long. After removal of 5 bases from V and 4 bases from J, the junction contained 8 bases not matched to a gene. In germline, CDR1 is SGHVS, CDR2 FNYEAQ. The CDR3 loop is CASSLQTGLNQPQHF. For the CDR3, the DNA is TGTGCCAGCAGCCTCCAGACAGGGCTGAATCAGCCCCAGCATTTT.

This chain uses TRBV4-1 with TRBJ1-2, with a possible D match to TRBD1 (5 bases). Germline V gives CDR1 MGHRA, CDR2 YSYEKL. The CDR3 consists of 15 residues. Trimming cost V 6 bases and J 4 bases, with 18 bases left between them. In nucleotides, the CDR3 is TGCGCCAGCAGTCAGGGCGAGACAGAGCGCTATGGCTACACCTTC. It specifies CASSQGETERYGYTF.

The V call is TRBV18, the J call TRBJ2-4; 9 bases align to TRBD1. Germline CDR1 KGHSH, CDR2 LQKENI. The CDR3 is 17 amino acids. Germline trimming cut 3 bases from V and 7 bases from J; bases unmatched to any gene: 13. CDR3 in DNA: TGTGCCAGCTCACCTCAGGCCGGGACAGGGAGCGGGAACATTCAGTACTTC. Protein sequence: CASSPQAGTGSGNIQYF.

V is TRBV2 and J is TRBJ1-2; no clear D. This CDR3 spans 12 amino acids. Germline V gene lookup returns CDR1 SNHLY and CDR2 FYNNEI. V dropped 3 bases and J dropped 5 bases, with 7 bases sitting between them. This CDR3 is CASSDLGYGYTF. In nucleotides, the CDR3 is TGTGCCAGCAGTGATTTAGGATATGGCTACACCTTC.

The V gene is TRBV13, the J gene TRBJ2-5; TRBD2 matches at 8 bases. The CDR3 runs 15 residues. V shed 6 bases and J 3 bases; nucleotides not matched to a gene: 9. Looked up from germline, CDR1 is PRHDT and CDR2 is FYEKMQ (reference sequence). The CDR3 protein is CASRTSGGREETQYF. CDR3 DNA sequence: TGTGCCAGCAGGACATCGGGGGGGAGGGAAGAGACCCAGTACTTC.

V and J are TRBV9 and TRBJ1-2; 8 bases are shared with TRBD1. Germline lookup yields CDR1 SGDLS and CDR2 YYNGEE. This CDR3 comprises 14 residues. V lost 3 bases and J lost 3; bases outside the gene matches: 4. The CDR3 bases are TGTGCCAGCAGCGGACAGGGGATGGACTATGGCTACACCTTC. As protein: CASSGQGMDYGYTF.

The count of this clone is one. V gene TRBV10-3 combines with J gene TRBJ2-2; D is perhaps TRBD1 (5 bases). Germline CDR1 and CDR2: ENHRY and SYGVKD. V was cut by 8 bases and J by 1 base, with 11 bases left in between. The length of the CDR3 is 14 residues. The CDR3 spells CAIGRDRNTGELFF. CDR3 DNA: TGTGCCATCGGAAGAGACAGGAACACCGGGGAGCTGTTTTTT.

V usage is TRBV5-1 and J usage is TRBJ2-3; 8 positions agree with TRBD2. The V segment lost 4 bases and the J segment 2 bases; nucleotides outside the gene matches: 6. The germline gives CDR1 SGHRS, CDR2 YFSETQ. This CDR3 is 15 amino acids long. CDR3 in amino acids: CASSQTSGLTDTQYF. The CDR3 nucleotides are TGCGCCAGCAGCCAAACTAGCGGCCTCACAGATACGCAGTATTTT.

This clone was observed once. The CDR3 sequence is CAWSAQGGGYTF. The CDR3 bases are TGTGCCTGGAGTGCTCAGGGCGGTGGCTACACCTTC. The rearrangement joins TRBV30 to TRBJ1-2; D might be TRBD1 (5 bases). This CDR3 region has 12 residues. Trimming cost V 1 base and J 7 bases, with 10 bases left between them. Germline CDR1 GTSNPN, CDR2 SVGIG (reference sequence).

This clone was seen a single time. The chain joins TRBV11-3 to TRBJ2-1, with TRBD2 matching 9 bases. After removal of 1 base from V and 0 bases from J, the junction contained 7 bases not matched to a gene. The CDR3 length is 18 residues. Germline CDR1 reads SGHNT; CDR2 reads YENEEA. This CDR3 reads CASSLGSGRPSSYNEQFF. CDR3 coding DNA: TGTGCCAGCAGCTTAGGGAGCGGGAGGCCCAGCTCCTACAATGAGCAGTTCTTC.

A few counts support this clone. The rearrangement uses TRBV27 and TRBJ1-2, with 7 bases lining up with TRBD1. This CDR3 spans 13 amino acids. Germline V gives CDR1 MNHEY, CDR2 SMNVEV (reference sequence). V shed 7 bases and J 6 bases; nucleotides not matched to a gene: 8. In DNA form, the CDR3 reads TGTGCCAGCAAACGACAGGGACAAGATGGCTACACCTTC. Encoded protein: CASKRQGQDGYTF.

The CDR3 nucleotides are TGTGCCTGGAATCTGAGGGGGTTCTCTGGAAACACCATATATTTT. Translation: CAWNLRGFSGNTIYF. V gene TRBV30 combines with J gene TRBJ1-3, with D possibly matching TRBD1 (6 bases). This CDR3 region has 15 residues. CDR1 and CDR2 from the germline V gene are GTSNPN and SVGIG (reference sequence). The germline V and J ends were trimmed by 4 bases and 0 bases, with 13 bases remaining between them.

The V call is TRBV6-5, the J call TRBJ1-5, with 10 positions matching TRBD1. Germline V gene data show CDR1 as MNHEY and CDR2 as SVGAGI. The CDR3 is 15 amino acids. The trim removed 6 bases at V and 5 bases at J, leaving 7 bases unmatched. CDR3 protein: CASSTTGTGDQPQHF. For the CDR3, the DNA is TGTGCCAGCAGCACCACCGGGACAGGGGATCAGCCCCAGCATTTT.

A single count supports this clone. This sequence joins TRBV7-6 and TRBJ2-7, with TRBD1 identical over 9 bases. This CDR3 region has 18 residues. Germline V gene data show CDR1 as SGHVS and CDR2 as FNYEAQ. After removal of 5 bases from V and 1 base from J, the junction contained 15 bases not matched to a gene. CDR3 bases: TGTGCCAGCAGCAAGCTACAACCACAGGGGGCTGGATCCTACGAGCAGTACTTC. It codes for CASSKLQPQGAGSYEQYF.

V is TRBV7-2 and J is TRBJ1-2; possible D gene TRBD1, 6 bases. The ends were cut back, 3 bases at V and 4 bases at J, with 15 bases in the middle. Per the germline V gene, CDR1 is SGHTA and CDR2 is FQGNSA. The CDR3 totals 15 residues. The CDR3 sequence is CASSFYMTGSYGYTF. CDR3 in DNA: TGTGCCAGCAGCTTTTATATGACAGGCTCCTATGGCTACACCTTC.